These T cell receptor beta chains were read from a single sample in a study of blood T cells in healthy people across ages. TCRdb recomputed calls from the 5' RACE reads with MiXCR, one row per CDR3 protein. The sample yields 980,000 or so distinct CDR3 sequences, around 46% seen once. Input material: blood. The receptor set was obtained from a man between 25 and 39 years old in good health. Both conserved end residues are part of each CDR3. The order of the fields is V gene, clone size, CDR3 length, J gene, D gene, CDR3 protein, CDR3 DNA. The D gene is left open where the match is weak. Clone size is shown for a subset of rows, as once, few, many or a class of expanded clone.

TRBV20-1	-	13	TRBJ1-5	-	CSGLLPGNQPQHF	TGCAGTGGACTCCTCCCGGGCAATCAGCCCCAGCATTTT
TRBV16	few	14	TRBJ2-7	-	CASSQFRGSYEQYF	TGTGCCAGCAGCCAATTCAGGGGTTCCTACGAGCAGTACTTC
TRBV18	-	23	TRBJ2-5	-	CASSHMENWGNPSPGPIQETQYF	TGTGCCAGCTCACATATGGAAAATTGGGGAAATCCGTCCCCGGGACCGATCCAAGAGACCCAGTACTTC
TRBV7-2	-	12	TRBJ2-7	-	CASSLDTAEQYF	TGTGCCAGCAGCTTAGATACTGCCGAGCAGTACTTC
TRBV7-2	-	14	TRBJ2-7	-	CASSLVVTFYEQYF	TGTGCCAGCAGCTTAGTGGTCACCTTCTACGAGCAGTACTTC
TRBV20-1	-	13	TRBJ2-3	-	CSAPGVRADTQYF	TGCAGTGCTCCCGGCGTGAGAGCAGATACGCAGTATTTT
TRBV11-2	-	17	TRBJ2-7	TRBD1	CASSKTGTGGFYYEQYF	TGTGCCAGCAGCAAAACCGGGACAGGGGGATTCTACTACGAGCAGTACTTC
TRBV7-9	-	14	TRBJ2-1	TRBD2	CASNPGLPYNEQFF	TGTGCCAGCAACCCGGGACTACCCTACAATGAGCAGTTCTTC
TRBV18	once	19	TRBJ2-5	TRBD1	CASSPRQGAANRLHNEQYF	TGTGCCAGCTCACCAAGACAGGGGGCGGCTAATAGGCTCCACAATGAGCAGTACTTC
TRBV10-3	few	13	TRBJ1-1	-	CAISDFVGGEAFF	TGTGCCATCAGTGACTTTGTGGGGGGAGAAGCTTTCTTT
TRBV6-2/TRBV6-3	-	15	TRBJ2-7	-	CASHPDRTSSYEQYF	TGTGCCAGCCATCCTGACAGGACGAGCTCCTACGAGCAGTACTTC
TRBV5-1	many	14	TRBJ2-6	-	CASSLLSGANVLTF	TGTGCCAGCAGTTTACTCTCTGGGGCCAACGTCCTGACTTTC
TRBV6-5	few	16	TRBJ2-7	-	CASTYGPQPSSYEQYF	TGTGCCAGCACCTACGGACCCCAACCCAGCTCCTACGAGCAGTACTTC
TRBV27	-	14	TRBJ2-5	TRBD2	CASRSLAGQETQYF	TGTGCCAGCAGGTCACTAGCGGGGCAAGAGACCCAGTACTTC
TRBV7-2	few	15	TRBJ2-1	-	CASSTAEISYNEQFF	TGTGCCAGCAGCACAGCAGAGATTTCCTACAATGAGCAGTTCTTC
TRBV11-2	few	14	TRBJ2-7	TRBD1	CASSFDRVAYEQYF	TGTGCCAGCAGCTTTGACAGGGTTGCCTACGAGCAGTACTTC
TRBV28	few	16	TRBJ2-6	-	CASSLWAGSGANVLTF	TGTGCCAGCAGTTTATGGGCGGGCTCTGGGGCCAACGTCCTGACTTTC
TRBV24-1	once	16	TRBJ2-1	-	CATSDQEGGAYNEQFF	TGTGCCACCAGTGATCAGGAGGGGGGGGCCTATAATGAGCAGTTCTTC
TRBV6-2/TRBV6-3	-	15	TRBJ2-7	TRBD2	CASSPGLAVSYEQYF	TGTGCCAGCAGCCCGGGACTAGCGGTTTCCTACGAGCAGTACTTC
TRBV9	-	15	TRBJ1-2	-	CASSGWGAENYGYTF	TGTGCCAGCAGCGGATGGGGGGCTGAGAACTATGGCTACACCTTC
TRBV27	-	14	TRBJ1-5	TRBD1	CASSLQGGRQPQHF	TGTGCCAGCAGTCTACAGGGGGGGCGTCAGCCCCAGCATTTT
TRBV29-1	once	13	TRBJ1-1	-	CSVEGVGNTEAFF	TGCAGCGTTGAAGGGGTTGGCAACACTGAAGCTTTCTTT
TRBV18	-	17	TRBJ2-1	TRBD2	CASFPLSASGGAHEQFF	TGTGCCAGCTTCCCCCTCTCGGCTAGCGGGGGGGCCCATGAGCAGTTCTTC
TRBV7-9	-	15	TRBJ2-6	-	CASSPAESGANVLTF	TGTGCCAGCAGCCCTGCAGAATCGGGGGCCAACGTCCTGACTTTC
TRBV28	-	15	TRBJ2-4	-	CASSGVHLAKNIQYF	TGTGCCAGCAGTGGTGTACACCTAGCCAAAAACATTCAGTACTTC
TRBV7-2	-	14	TRBJ2-1	-	CASILGQLTGEQFF	TGTGCCAGCATCCTAGGGCAGCTAACGGGTGAGCAGTTCTTC
TRBV4-2	-	15	TRBJ2-7	-	CASSQEQGLPNEQYF	TGTGCCAGCAGCCAAGAACAAGGGCTCCCCAATGAGCAGTACTTC